These T cell receptor beta chains were read from a single sample in a study of blood T cell repertoires in COVID-19. Assay used: immunoSEQ multiplex PCR; TCRdb lists only in-frame clones, some missing. The sample shows some 270,000 clones, approximately 85% of them seen only once. Specimen: peripheral blood. These receptor sequences come from a woman in her sixties or seventies with acute or convalescent COVID-19. Each CDR3 is given with its conserved first and last residue. Fields, in order: clone size, V gene, J gene, D gene, CDR3 protein, CDR3 DNA. D genes are given only for firm matches. Some rows mark clone size as missing; the rest say once, few, many or name a class of expanded clone.

>-|TRBV5-1|TRBJ1-3|-
CASSLAGPQGGNTIYF
TGCGCCAGCAGCTTGGCAGGGCCCCAAGGGGGAAACACCATATATTTT
>-|TRBV5-6|TRBJ2-7|TRBD1
CASSPGVGQGYEQYF
TGTGCCAGCAGCCCCGGGGTAGGACAGGGCTACGAGCAGTACTTC
>-|TRBV19|TRBJ1-1|TRBD1
CASSAQQGAGTEAFF
TGTGCCAGTAGTGCACAACAGGGGGCGGGCACTGAAGCTTTCTTT
>-|TRBV19|TRBJ1-6|TRBD1
CASSVSRDSNSPLHF
TGTGCCAGTAGTGTGTCCCGGGACAGTAATTCACCCCTCCACTTT
>-|TRBV5-1|TRBJ1-6|-
CASSLMGGQGSPLHF
TGCGCCAGCAGCTTGATGGGGGGGCAGGGTTCACCCCTCCACTTT
>-|TRBV19|TRBJ1-5|TRBD1
CASSLRDSEQPQHF
TGTGCCAGTAGTCTCCGGGACAGCGAGCAGCCCCAGCATTTT
>few|TRBV2|TRBJ1-2|TRBD1
CASRPGQGDGYTF
TGTGCCAGCAGACCGGGACAGGGAGATGGCTACACCTTC
>-|TRBV29-1|TRBJ2-1|-
CSVAPHGDEQFF
TGCAGCGTCGCCCCACACGGGGATGAGCAGTTCTTC
>-|TRBV5-6|TRBJ2-1|TRBD2
CASSTLGRGAYNEQFF
TGTGCCAGCTCCACCCTGGGGCGGGGGGCTTACAATGAGCAGTTCTTC
>few|TRBV5-4|TRBJ2-3|TRBD2
CASSSHGGAADTQYF
TGTGCCAGCAGCAGCCACGGGGGGGCCGCAGATACGCAGTATTTT
>once|TRBV19|TRBJ1-5|-
CASSPGYRVSNQPQHF
TGTGCCAGTAGTCCCGGATACAGGGTGAGCAATCAGCCCCAGCATTTT
>-|TRBV5-1|TRBJ1-2|-
CASSLVTEGYGYTF
TGCGCCAGCAGCTTAGTAACAGAGGGCTATGGCTACACCTTC
>-|TRBV6-5|TRBJ1-5|TRBD1
CASSYSSRGPYQPQHF
TGTGCCAGCAGTTACTCAAGCAGGGGGCCCTATCAGCCCCAGCATTTT
>-|TRBV12-3/TRBV12-4|TRBJ2-5|-
CASSPGQETQYF
TGTGCCAGCAGCCCCGGGCAAGAGACCCAGTACTTC
>-|TRBV5-1|TRBJ1-3|-
CASSLEATGPGNTIYF
TGCGCCAGCAGCTTGGAAGCTACAGGGCCCGGAAACACCATATATTTT
>-|TRBV30|TRBJ1-3|-
CAWSAAEGQRNTIYF
TGTGCCTGGAGCGCCGCGGAGGGCCAGAGAAACACCATATATTTT
>-|TRBV30|TRBJ1-1|-
CAWSYRNTEAFF
TGTGCCTGGAGTTACAGGAACACTGAAGCTTTCTTT
>-|TRBV7-9|TRBJ2-7|TRBD1
CASSTTDARQGYEQYF
TGTGCCAGCAGCACCACCGACGCGAGACAGGGCTACGAGCAGTACTTC
>-|TRBV13|TRBJ1-1|TRBD1
CASRDLQGAHHITEAFF
TGTGCCAGCAGGGACCTACAGGGGGCCCACCATATCACTGAAGCTTTCTTT
>-|TRBV5-4|TRBJ2-5|-
CASSSYTGLSQETQYF
TGTGCCAGCAGCTCGTATACAGGGCTGTCCCAAGAGACCCAGTACTTC
>-|TRBV28|TRBJ1-1|TRBD1
CASSSGQGAGAEAFF
TGTGCCAGCAGTTCAGGGCAGGGGGCTGGGGCTGAAGCTTTCTTT
>-|TRBV3-1/TRBV3-2|TRBJ2-1|-
CASSHPTRPRGNEQFF
TGTGCCAGCAGCCACCCGACCCGGCCCCGAGGCAATGAGCAGTTCTTC
>-|TRBV5-4|TRBJ2-7|-
CASSLGRRIEQYF
TGTGCCAGCAGCTTGGGGCGGAGGATCGAGCAGTACTTC
>-|TRBV29-1|TRBJ2-1|-
CSVRDGQLNNEQFF
TGCAGCGTCCGAGATGGGCAACTCAACAATGAGCAGTTCTTC
>-|TRBV5-1|TRBJ2-3|-
CASSPEGGTRTDTQYF
TGCGCCAGCAGTCCGGAGGGGGGGACCCGCACAGATACGCAGTATTTT
>-|TRBV3-1/TRBV3-2|TRBJ1-1|TRBD1
CASSHGDSGASF
TGTGCCAGCAGCCACGGGGACAGTGGGGCCTCGTTT
>-|TRBV7-8|TRBJ2-3|-
CASSLWRDTQYF
TGTGCCAGCAGCTTATGGAGGGATACGCAGTATTTT
>once|TRBV29-1|TRBJ2-1|TRBD1
CSVVLGQGGNEQFF
TGCAGCGTTGTGTTGGGACAGGGGGGCAATGAGCAGTTCTTC
>few|TRBV4-1|TRBJ2-5|-
CASSHPQRETQYF
TGCGCCAGCAGCCACCCGCAGCGGGAGACCCAGTACTTC
>once|TRBV7-9|TRBJ1-2|TRBD1
CASSLELRGLSYTF
TGTGCCAGCAGCTTAGAACTCAGGGGGCTTAGCTACACCTTC
>-|TRBV7-3|TRBJ2-3|-
CASSSQTDTQYF
TGTGCCAGCAGCTCCCAGACAGATACGCAGTATTTT
>-|TRBV4-2|TRBJ1-4|-
CASHSQGGDEKLFF
TGTGCCAGCCACTCACAGGGTGGGGACGAAAAACTGTTTTTT
>-|TRBV10-2|TRBJ2-7|TRBD1
CATRDRGRPLEQYF
TGCGCCACCAGGGACAGGGGGCGCCCGCTGGAGCAGTACTTC
>-|TRBV7-7|TRBJ1-1|-
CASSLLRGVNTEAFF
TGTGCTAGCAGCTTATTGCGGGGGGTGAACACTGAAGCTTTCTTT
>-|TRBV6-5|TRBJ2-5|TRBD2
CASSSFRTSGQETQYF
TGTGCCAGCAGTTCCTTTCGGACTAGCGGACAAGAGACCCAGTACTTC
>-|TRBV18|TRBJ1-5|-
CASSPSFNQPQHF
TGTGCCAGCTCACCGTCCTTTAATCAGCCCCAGCATTTT
>-|TRBV6-1|TRBJ1-1|-
CASSEDVGWTEAFF
TGTGCCAGCAGTGAAGACGTCGGGTGGACTGAAGCTTTCTTT
>once|TRBV12-3/TRBV12-4|TRBJ1-5|-
CASRGRGDQPQHF
TGTGCCAGCAGGGGGAGGGGGGATCAGCCCCAGCATTTT
>-|TRBV18|TRBJ1-3|-
CASSGSSGNTIYF
TGTGCCAGCTCAGGTAGCTCTGGAAACACCATATATTTT
>-|TRBV10-3|TRBJ1-6|-
CAISESAGDGRGALHF
TGTGCCATCAGTGAGTCGGCAGGAGACGGCCGGGGGGCCCTCCACTTT